This T cell receptor (beta chain) originates from a study of regulatory T cells in long-lasting Graves disease. As to this clonotype: This could be a read error, since a much larger clone is one nucleotide away.

Indicated time point: persistent/refractory GD, antithyroid drugs over 5 years with positive TRAb. From PBMCs, RNA was extracted and then used to make the TCR library. The V gene's germline CDR1 is SGHVS and CDR2 FQNEAQ. CDR3 size: 16 residues. In building TCR beta libraries, iRepertoire HTBI primers were used together with Arm-PCR of CDR3 regions. TCRdb fed the multiplex PCR reads into MiXCR, producing one record per CDR3 protein. The table includes roughly 400,000 distinct CDR3 sequences, 20% to 25% detected once. This sequence originates from a female donor with Graves disease. The source material was peripheral blood mononuclear cells (PBMCs), sampled when the disease was refractory, from a patient treated with antithyroid drugs. The chain combines TRBV7-8 with TRBJ2-2; D possibly corresponds to TRBD2 (5 bases). The CDR3 DNA is TGTGCCAGCAGCTACCCTTTTGTAGCAGACACCGGGGAGCTGCTTTTT. As protein: CASSYPFVADTGELLF. Drawing the rest from reference TRBV7-8 and TRBJ2-2, the complete variable domain is GAGVSQSPRYKVAKRGQDVALRCDPISGHVSLFWYQQALGQGPEFLTYFQNEAQLDKSGLPSDRFFAERPEGSVSTLKIQRTQQEDSAVYLCASSYPFVADTGELLFGEGSRLTVL.